This T cell receptor (beta chain) was sequenced for a study of T cell responses to AZD1222 COVID-19 vaccine (dated by TCRdb to about 2021). With regard to the full study: TCR sequencing was performed for more than 230 trial participants, of whom roughly 200 were given two doses of AZD1222 and some 25 were given two doses of MenACWY control vaccine. Trial participants were enrolled by age into 18-55, 56-69 and 70-plus year subgroups, with approximately 160, 26 and 62 TCR-sequenced participants respectively. The investigation overall reported the following: The 56-69-year group was small, and its depth increase did not reach significance, likely because of low power. Because no day 14 peak-response samples were available, the repertoires could be characterized only after the peak T cell response. Reportedly, close to half of the unique spike-specific TCRs recognized epitopes lying outside the regions that are mutated in the B.1.351 and B.1.1.7 variants. CD4 TCRs associated with the vaccine covered the entire spike protein, and the dominant responses were in regions 160-218 and 743-854. After two AZD1222 doses, spike-specific TCR breadth and depth were significantly higher than at day 0 and than in MenACWY recipients. Most participants were white British and females outnumbered males, and the authors suggested that clonal diversity may have been underestimated. Conclusions about previously exposed vaccinees are limited, since just a handful of AZD1222 recipients were seropositive for SARS-CoV-2 at baseline.

The CDR3 regions of human TCRbeta chains were subjected to immunosequencing. In the original analysis: TCRs in the repertoires were matched against a reference library of SARS-CoV-2-specific TCRs that had been generated with the MIRA antigen-specificity platform. Breadth was defined as the fraction of unique TCRs that were SARS-CoV-2-associated, and depth was defined as the fraction of total T cells that were SARS-CoV-2-associated. Using the MIRA data, each spike-specific TCR was assigned both to the spike region to which the TCR was reactive and to a CD4 or CD8 class. Log10-transformed breadth and depth values were compared by one-way ANOVA with Sidak's multiple comparisons tests. TCRdb obtained this table from immuneACCESS and retained in-frame rearrangements with V and J assigned. These tables miss some clones; where compared with another copy, unresolved V genes account for less than half of the shortfall, and the remainder is unexplained. The DNA gave D and trimming, while V, J and clone size come from that table. This sample comprises about 35,000 clones, around 86% of them detected only once. The ten largest clones capture around 10% of the sample.

A word on this clone: Its recognized antigen is unknown. There are no base qualities to consult, and no much larger clone falls within one base.

In light of the paper, this sample's time point label describes: about 28 days (+/-7) after the second vaccine dose. AZD1222 recipients whose second dose came at about 4 weeks and those whose second dose came at about 12 weeks were combined into one group, since spike-specific TCR depth and breadth did not differ between the two schedules. The vaccinee samples were drawn from two UK trials, COV001 and COV002, one of which was a single-blind randomized controlled phase 2/3 trial testing AZD1222 (ChAdOx1 nCoV-19) in healthy adults. For TCRbeta chain sequencing, PBMC samples from trial participants were taken at day 0 and at day 28 after the second dose. The sample in question was peripheral blood, obtained 28 days after the second AZD1222 dose. The source is an adult who received the AZD1222 COVID-19 vaccine.

CDR3 loop: CARSGENYGYTF. The bases are TGTGCCCGGTCGGGTGAGAACTATGGCTACACCTTC. The rearrangement joined TRBV30 to TRBJ1-2, with an unclear D gene assignment. Including cysteine and phenylalanine, the CDR3 has 12 amino acids. The read is trimmed to its CDR3 DNA, 36 bases read in frame from base 1. Looking up the germline V gene (reference sequence) yields CDR1 GTSNPN and CDR2 SVGIG. V gives up 8 bases and J gives up 2 bases, and the segment between their germline ends measures 12 bases.